The clone carrying this T cell receptor (beta chain) was detected only a few times. The sample belongs to a study of spatial heterogeneity in lung cancer. In TCRdb, the 5' RACE reads were re-called with MiXCR into one record per CDR3 protein. The sample has about 21,000 distinct CDR3 sequences; over 4.5% are singletons. Trimming shortened V by 3 bases and J by 5 bases, and 8 bases separated the two germline ends. Germline CDR1 and CDR2: KGHSH and LQKENI. The CDR3 covers 13 residues. Sample time point: sample taken at primary tumor resection. This TCR was sampled from a male donor with early-stage non-small cell lung cancer. This material consisted of PBMCs, taken at surgery. J is TRBJ1-5 and V is TRBV18; D is perhaps TRBD1 (5 bases). Written as DNA, the CDR3 is TGTGCCAGCTCACCGCTGGGGGATCAGCCCCAGCATTTT. It translates to CASSPLGDQPQHF.